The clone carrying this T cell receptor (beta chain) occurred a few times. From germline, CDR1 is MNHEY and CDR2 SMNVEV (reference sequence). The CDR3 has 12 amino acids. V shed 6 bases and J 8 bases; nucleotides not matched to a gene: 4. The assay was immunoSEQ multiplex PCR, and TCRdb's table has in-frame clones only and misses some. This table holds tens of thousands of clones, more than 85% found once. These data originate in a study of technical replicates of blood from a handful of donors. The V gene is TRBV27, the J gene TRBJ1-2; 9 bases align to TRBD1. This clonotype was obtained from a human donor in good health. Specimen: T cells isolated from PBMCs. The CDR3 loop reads CASRTGGQGYTF. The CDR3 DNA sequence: TGTGCCAGCAGGACAGGGGGACAAGGCTACACCTTC.